One sample yielded the 22 T cell receptor beta chains listed below, sequenced in a study of shared clonotypes between healthy human individuals. CD45RO-negative, CCR7-positively selected cells formed the naive CD8 fraction, excluding terminally differentiated effector memory CD45RA+ cells. Measured with immunoSEQ multiplex PCR; TCRdb has only the in-frame clones, and not every one. The table shows some 2,000,000 clones, with about 95% occurring only once. The specimen sequenced was naive CD8+ T cells sorted from blood. These receptors came from a man younger than 35 in good health.

The CDR3 spells CATGQNSGNTIYF. In DNA form, the CDR3 reads TGTGCCACAGGACAGAACTCTGGAAACACCATATATTTT. The V call is TRBV10-3, the J call TRBJ1-3, with D possibly being TRBD1 (6 bases). The CDR3 is made up of 13 amino acids. Germline V gives CDR1 ENHRY, CDR2 SYGVKD. The germline V and J ends were trimmed by 10 bases and 0 bases, with 10 bases remaining between them.

V and J are TRBV10-3 and TRBJ1-6, with a possible D match to TRBD1 (5 bases). V was trimmed by 2 bases and J by 6 bases, leaving 11 bases between them. This CDR3 is 15 amino acids long. The germline CDR1 and CDR2 sequences are ENHRY and SYGVKD. The CDR3 DNA reads TGTGCCATCAGTGAGGGGGGAGTAGTTAATTCACCCCTCCACTTT. This translates into CAISEGGVVNSPLHF.

This rearrangement joins TRBV9 to TRBJ2-5; 9 bases line up with TRBD2. The junction had 9 bases not matched to a gene; V was cut back by 4 bases and J by 5 bases. Germline assignment: CDR1 SGDLS and CDR2 YYNGEE. The CDR3 sequence is 15 residues long. The CDR3 protein is CASSPGASGTETQYF. The CDR3 DNA reads as TGTGCCAGCAGCCCGGGGGCTAGCGGGACGGAGACCCAGTACTTC.

The chain has TRBV4-1 and TRBJ2-3; 10 bases match TRBD2. The J segment lost 3 bases and the V segment lost 4 bases, leaving 10 bases of the junction unmatched. Germline CDR1 reads MGHRA; CDR2 reads YSYEKL. The CDR3 sequence is 17 residues long. The DNA of the CDR3 is TGCGCCAGCAGCCTTCGGCCGCTAGCGGGGGTAACAGATACGCAGTATTTT. It is translated as CASSLRPLAGVTDTQYF.

The rearrangement uses TRBV7-2 and TRBJ2-4, with D hard to call. Germline assignment: CDR1 SGHTA and CDR2 FQGNSA. The CDR3 is made up of 13 amino acids. V dropped 4 bases and J dropped 8 bases, with 12 bases sitting between them. The CDR3 reads CASSSPGWDIQYF. Written as DNA, the CDR3 is TGTGCCAGCAGCTCCCCGGGCTGGGACATTCAGTACTTC.

This rearrangement joins TRBV28 to TRBJ1-4; D is uncertain. This CDR3 has 17 amino acids. Germline V gives CDR1 MDHEN, CDR2 SYDVKM. The germline V and J ends were trimmed by 6 bases and 0 bases, with 17 bases remaining between them. The CDR3 coding sequence is TGTGCCAGCAGCCCATCCACGGCGGCGGCAACTAATGAAAAACTGTTTTTT. Translated, it gives CASSPSTAAATNEKLFF. Supplemented by reference TRBV28 and TRBJ1-4, the full variable domain reads DVKVTQSSRYLVKRTGEKVFLECVQDMDHENMFWYRQDPGLGLRLIYFSYDVKMKEKGDIPEGYSVSREKKERFSLILESASTNQTSMYLCASSPSTAAATNEKLFFGSGTQLSVL.

V is TRBV10-1 and J is TRBJ2-1; 7 positions match TRBD1. This CDR3 is 14 amino acids long. Germline V gives CDR1 WNHNN, CDR2 SYGVQD (reference sequence). Unmatched junction bases numbered 6, after V lost 0 bases and J lost 10 bases. The CDR3 nucleotides read TGCGCCAGCAGTGAGTCTTGGACAGGCGACGAGCAGTTCTTC. This translates into CASSESWTGDEQFF.

The V call is TRBV5-1, the J call TRBJ2-7; tentative D call: TRBD1 (5 bases). V lost 0 bases to trimming and J lost 5 bases, with 12 bases between them. Germline V gene data show CDR1 as SGHRS and CDR2 as YFSETQ. There are 14 residues in the CDR3. For the CDR3, the DNA is TGCGCCAGCAGCTTGGTTGAAGGGGTTGACGAGCAGTACTTC. Protein product: CASSLVEGVDEQYF.

V and J are TRBV11-2 and TRBJ1-1; D not resolved. Germline loops: CDR1 SGHAT, CDR2 FQNNGV. The CDR3 is made up of 16 amino acids. The V end lost 1 base, the J end lost 2 bases, and 14 bases lay between the germline ends. CDR3 DNA: TGTGCCAGCAGCTTAGGGGGAGGCCTTTTTAACACTGAAGCTTTCTTT. Translated: CASSLGGGLFNTEAFF. The full variable domain, with the rest looked up from reference TRBV11-2 and TRBJ1-1, is EAGVAQSPRYKIIEKRQSVAFWCNPISGHATLYWYQQILGQGPKLLIQFQNNGVVDDSQLPKDRFSAERLKGVDSTLKIQPAKLEDSAVYLCASSLGGGLFNTEAFFGQGTRLTVV.

This chain joins TRBV5-1 and TRBJ2-3; D might be TRBD2 (6 bases). With 7 bases removed from V and 14 bases from J, the gap between germline ends came to 14 bases. This CDR3 is 10 amino acids long. Germline V gene sequence: CDR1 SGHRS, CDR2 YFSETQ. The CDR3 region is CASVFDSGYF. The CDR3 DNA sequence: TGCGCCAGCGTCTTCGATAGCGGGTATTTT.

Only one count was recorded for this clone. This CDR3 is also generated by other DNA sequences in the sample. The CDR3 region is CASTPGRGANQPQHF. Here the CDR3 DNA reads TGTGCCAGTACCCCTGGGCGAGGGGCGAATCAGCCCCAGCATTTT. This rearrangement joins TRBV19 to TRBJ1-5; possibly TRBD1 for D (5 bases). The CDR3 runs 15 residues. Germline loops: CDR1 LNHDA, CDR2 SQIVND (reference sequence). Trimming pared 7 bases from V and 4 bases from J, leaving 17 bases between.

This clone was seen only a few times. The chain combines TRBV6-5 with TRBJ1-2; D is undetermined. Deletions cut 6 bases from V and 6 bases from J, with 14 bases between. The CDR3 spans 13 residues. CDR1 is MNHEY, CDR2 SVGAGI, per germline. CDR3 sequence: CASRALGGDGYTF. CDR3 nucleotide sequence: TGTGCCAGCAGGGCGCTAGGTGGTGATGGCTACACCTTC.

This clone was seen once. The rearrangement uses TRBV7-2 and TRBJ1-2; the D gene is possibly TRBD1 (5 bases). Germline loops: CDR1 SGHTA, CDR2 FQGNSA. Trimming took off 7 bases at V and 5 bases at J, with 11 bases between the two ends. The CDR3 extends over 12 amino acids. The CDR3 DNA sequence: TGTGCCAGCACCCAGGGCCATTATGGCTACACCTTC. As protein: CASTQGHYGYTF.

The chain links TRBV9 to TRBJ2-7, with a possible D match to TRBD1 (6 bases). Germline V gene lookup returns CDR1 SGDLS and CDR2 YYNGEE. This CDR3 contains 16 residues. V dropped 3 bases and J dropped 7 bases, with 23 bases sitting between them. DNA of the CDR3: TGTGCCAGCAGCGCCGACCGGACAGACCAAATAGTAGAGCAGTACTTC. Translation gives CASSADRTDQIVEQYF.

The chain combines TRBV29-1 with TRBJ1-1; tentative D call: TRBD1 (5 bases). Per germline, CDR1 SQVTM and CDR2 ANQGSEA. V lost 1 base and J 0 bases, leaving 12 bases between the germline ends. The CDR3 covers 15 residues. DNA of the CDR3: TGCAGCGTTGAAGCGCAGGTAGGGGTGAACACTGAAGCTTTCTTT. Its protein product is CSVEAQVGVNTEAFF.

The J gene is TRBJ2-1, the V gene TRBV30, with TRBD2 identical over 9 bases. J lost 8 bases, V lost 5 bases, and 7 bases had no gene match. Germline CDR1 reads GTSNPN; CDR2 reads SVGIG (reference sequence). The CDR3 is 13 amino acids. CDR3: CAWGLARWDEQFF. The CDR3 region has the DNA TGTGCCTGGGGACTAGCGCGTTGGGATGAGCAGTTCTTC. Based on the CDR3 plus reference TRBV30 and TRBJ2-1, the full variable domain is SQTIHQWPATLVQPVGSPLSLECTVEGTSNPNLYWYRQAAGRGLQLLFYSVGIGQISSEVPQNLSASRPQDRQFILSSKKLLLSDSGFYLCAWGLARWDEQFFGPGTRLTVL.

The rearrangement uses TRBV28 and TRBJ2-3; no clear D. The V and J ends lost 7 bases and 4 bases respectively, with 21 bases between them. This CDR3 spans 16 amino acids. Germline V gene sequence: CDR1 MDHEN, CDR2 SYDVKM. The CDR3 sequence: CASTRSIVVTADTQYF. The CDR3 coding sequence is TGTGCCAGCACTCGGTCTATAGTAGTAACTGCAGATACGCAGTATTTT. Combining the CDR3 with reference TRBV28 and TRBJ2-3 gives the whole variable domain DVKVTQSSRYLVKRTGEKVFLECVQDMDHENMFWYRQDPGLGLRLIYFSYDVKMKEKGDIPEGYSVSREKKERFSLILESASTNQTSMYLCASTRSIVVTADTQYFGPGTRLTVL.

This chain links TRBV11-2 with TRBJ2-1; TRBD2 matches at 8 bases. The length of the CDR3 is 18 residues. Trimming at V came to 2 bases and at J to 8 bases, leaving 17 bases not matched to a gene. The germline gives CDR1 SGHAT, CDR2 FQNNGV. CDR3 loop: CASSLRGTGLAGADEQFF. CDR3 in DNA: TGTGCCAGCAGCTTACGGGGTACGGGTCTAGCGGGCGCGGATGAGCAGTTCTTC.

The chain uses TRBV4-3 and TRBJ2-7; the D gene is possibly TRBD2 (6 bases). Germline V gene sequence: CDR1 LGHNA, CDR2 YSLEER. V shed 0 bases and J shed 5 bases, with 20 bases lying between them. The CDR3 is 17 amino acids. In DNA, the CDR3 is TGCGCCAGCAGCCAAGATTTGGAGGGACCTTGGATTCACGAGCAGTACTTC. Encoded protein: CASSQDLEGPWIHEQYF.

Concerning this clone: The same CDR3 arises from other DNA sequences in this sample as well. The chain combines TRBV2 with TRBJ2-7; D is undetermined. V lost 2 bases and J 4 bases, leaving 6 bases between the germline ends. CDR3 size: 12 residues. CDR1 is SNHLY, CDR2 FYNNEI, per germline. The CDR3 DNA is TGTGCCAGCAGTGAACCTCCTTACGAGCAGTACTTC. It specifies CASSEPPYEQYF.

This clone occurred once. The rearrangement links TRBV27 to TRBJ2-3; 10 bases map to TRBD2. Germline CDR1 and CDR2: MNHEY and SMNVEV (reference sequence). The V gene end was trimmed by 1 base and the J gene end by 3 bases; junction bases not matched to a gene: 7. The CDR3 spans 17 residues. The CDR3 region has the DNA TGTGCCAGCAGTTTATTCGGAGCGGGAGGGCCAACAGATACGCAGTATTTT. Residues: CASSLFGAGGPTDTQYF.

The rearrangement links TRBV28 to TRBJ1-6; TRBD1 aligns across 9 bases. V was clipped by 6 bases and J by 5 bases; unmatched bases: 17. Germline loops: CDR1 MDHEN, CDR2 SYDVKM. CDR3 size: 19 residues. CDR3 in amino acids: CASRPGQGPLRWDNSPLHF. CDR3 DNA sequence: TGTGCCAGCAGACCGGGACAGGGACCCCTCCGGTGGGATAATTCACCCCTCCACTTT.